The present T cell receptor beta chain was sequenced within a study of T cell therapy after organ transplantation. Looking at the study overall: Patients received up to 6 T cell doses every 2 weeks.

V was clipped by 6 bases and J by 3 bases; unmatched bases: 4. Germline V CDR1 and CDR2: MRHNA, SNTAGT. The CDR3 runs to 15 residues. As for this clone: What it binds is not known.

The study's findings and limits: Endogenous clonotypes not in therapy products appeared after therapy alongside transferred ones. Few nonresponder expansions may reflect low coverage from poor CD8+ yield. Pretherapy CD8 clonality inversely correlated with its fold change after therapy.

Sequenced by immunoSEQ multiplex PCR; TCRdb stores in-frame clones only, minus some. The sample lists 1,000 to 1,500 clones; 70% were seen once. The chain is built from TRBV6-4 and TRBJ2-3; 12 nucleotides match TRBD2. The clonotype was recovered from a human patient who had received a solid organ transplant and had CMV disease. The sample consisted of CD8+ T cells from blood, taken before autologous CMV-specific T cell therapy. Here the CDR3 reads CASSLAGGPTDTQYF. The CDR3 coding sequence is TGTGCCAGCAGCCTAGCGGGGGGGCCGACAGATACGCAGTATTTT.